The present T cell receptor (beta chain) was sequenced within a study of shared clonotypes between healthy human individuals. Study-wide results and caveats: In a handful of donors, approximately 5% of naive CD4 clonotypes appeared in common. All-four-donor shared clonotypes had higher generation probabilities than non-shared clonotypes did.

The CDR3 contains 17 residues. Germline-derived CDR1 and CDR2 are LGHNA and YNFKEQ. Trimming removed 3 bases from V and 5 bases from J; junction bases left unmatched: 11. Of note for this clone: The antigen is undetermined.

Once extracted for a subset, genomic DNA was divided evenly among several immunoSEQ plates. The data were produced by immunoSEQ multiplex PCR, yet TCRdb's version contains in-frame clones alone and is incomplete. The data contain roughly 650,000 clones, more than 95% of them singletons. The study drew its donors from healthy HIV-negative adults without recent acute infections or vaccinations. This rearrangement joins TRBV4-2 to TRBJ2-3; 10 positions match TRBD1. Sequenced sample: naive CD4+ T cells sorted from blood. Subset indicated: CD45RA+ positively selected. The source is a woman younger than 45 in good health. CDR3 amino acids: CASSQLVGTGDKDTQYF. The CDR3 nucleotides read TGTGCCAGCAGCCAGCTCGTCGGGACAGGGGATAAAGATACGCAGTATTTT.